The rows below give T cell receptor beta chains drawn from one sample of a study of esophageal squamous cell carcinoma tumors. One entry per CDR3 protein results from TCRdb running MiXCR on the 5' RACE reads. The data show about 5,400 distinct CDR3 sequences, about 22% seen once. The material sequenced was tumor tissue. These receptors were collected from a man aged 45-85 years with esophageal squamous cell carcinoma. CDR3s include the opening cysteine and the closing phenylalanine or tryptophan. The order of the fields is V gene, CDR3 length, CDR3 protein.

TRBV28	15	CATRDRGFSNQPQHF
TRBV12-3/TRBV12-4	13	CASTLGSGSPLHF
TRBV6-1	14	CASRGPLTGQPQHF
TRBV20-1	17	CSAGRPGLAGVGGELFF
TRBV30	15	CAWSRLAGGSDTQYF
TRBV7-9	15	CASSSDRGRGNEQFF
TRBV6-6	13	CASTRLASYEQYF
TRBV5-1	17	CASSLPRTSEITDTQYF
TRBV7-8	15	CASSRARDSSYEQYF
TRBV19	14	CASLGGSGANVLTF
TRBV30	15	CAWSTWTSGRGEQFF
TRBV27	13	CASSGGGGDTQYF
TRBV20-1	12	CSAPPNHDGYTF
TRBV6-6	13	CATLKGDDYEQYF
TRBV11-2	17	CASSLRGLSSYNSPLHF
TRBV10-3	13	CATSEWAYNEQFF
TRBV7-9	13	CASSPLSTDTQYF
TRBV4-1	18	CASARPTSGISDTGELFF
TRBV20-1	16	CSAIGLAGGWVYEQYF
TRBV28	14	CASSLLVGGSPLHF
TRBV10-2	13	CASSRRVPYEQYF
TRBV6-5	15	CASSYSGGSDYEQYF
TRBV28	15	CASSPRVQSTYEQYF
TRBV14	17	CASSSNPGQTSYNEQFF
TRBV20-1	12	CSGTSGRETQYF
TRBV6-5	14	CASRMAGIGETQYF
TRBV20-1	16	CSANLDSGRAGNEQFF
TRBV29-1	13	CSVGFSGANVLTF
TRBV5-4	15	CASSVDRVVMNEQFF
TRBV3-1	16	CASSQEGTAAADTQYF
TRBV15	16	CATSRERTGSSYEQYF
TRBV20-1	12	CSGTTANTEAFF
TRBV20-1	15	CSARGDRGLVETQYF
TRBV6-2/TRBV6-3	13	CASSYSKSNEQFF
TRBV20-1	13	CSAKGLGINEQFF
TRBV6-1	12	CASSLAGDTQYF
TRBV20-1	13	CSVHPRGTRELFF
TRBV20-1	14	CSASPGVIDNEQFF
TRBV7-9	14	CASSRQASSYEQYF
TRBV11-1	16	CASSLGQAGVAETQYF
TRBV2	12	CAGRRDTDTQYF